These 9 T cell receptor beta chains came from one sample sequenced in a study of cytomegalovirus exposure and HLA in healthy donors. Amplification used 60 Vbeta primers and 13 Jbeta primers. This table comes from immunoSEQ multiplex PCR, and its TCRdb copy is limited to in-frame clones, with some not included. The sample has 90,000 to 130,000 clones, 80% to 85% seen once; the top ten hold roughly a fifth. Sequences were obtained from PBMCs. The source is a man aged 25 to 45 in good health and CMV-seropositive.

This chain joins TRBV21-1 and TRBJ2-7; TRBD1, the table's D call, lacks a check against the DNA. TRBV21-1 is an annotated pseudogene. The CDR3 runs 20 residues. The CDR3 sequence is CASSKVGAVASLFCPYEQYV. The CDR3 DNA reads TGTGCCAGCAGCAAAGTGGGGGCGGTAGCCTCATTGTTTTGCCCCTACGAGCAGTACGTC.

The chain joins TRBV27 to TRBJ1-1; perhaps TRBD1 as D (6 bases). The CDR3 runs to 14 residues. Trimming removed 5 bases at V and 11 bases at J, with 21 bases between. Germline CDR1 is MNHEY and CDR2 is SMNVEV (reference sequence). CDR3 protein: CASSPFRAGETAFF. The CDR3 region has the DNA TGTGCCAGCAGTCCGTTTAGGGCAGGGGAAACGGCTTTCTTT.

The gene calls are TRBV5-1 and TRBJ2-5; 7 bases map to TRBD1. CDR1 and CDR2 from the germline V gene are SGHRS and YFSETQ. V gave up 0 bases and J gave up 6 bases; unmatched junction bases: 8. The CDR3 extends over 15 amino acids. In DNA form, the CDR3 reads TGCGCCAGCAGCTTGGCCCTCAACAGGGGAAAGACCCAGTACTTC. Protein product: CASSLALNRGKTQYF.

The chain is built from TRBV7-8 and TRBJ1-2; 8 bases match TRBD1. Germline CDR1 and CDR2: SGHVS and FQNEAQ. The CDR3 is made up of 15 amino acids. V gave up 4 bases and J gave up 2 bases; unmatched junction bases: 6. CDR3 in amino acids: CASSSRTGINYGYTF. Here the CDR3 DNA reads TGTGCCAGCAGCTCCCGGACAGGGATCAACTATGGCTACACCTTC.

The V and J genes are TRBV6-6 and TRBJ2-2, with 10 bases matching TRBD1. CDR1 and CDR2 (germline): MNHNY, SVGAGI (reference sequence). The CDR3 has 16 amino acids. V lost 6 bases and J lost 6; bases outside the gene matches: 10. CDR3 DNA: TGTGCCAGCAGGAAGAGAGACAGGGGGCCGGCCGGGGAGCTGTTTTTT. The encoded protein is CASRKRDRGPAGELFF.

This clone occurred a few times. The chain employs TRBV7-6 and TRBJ2-7; the D is unclear. V lost 0 bases, J lost 0 bases, and 6 bases lay in between. CDR1 is SGHVS and CDR2 is FNYEAQ in the germline V gene. CDR3 size: 14 residues. CDR3 sequence: CASSLAHPSYEQYF. CDR3 bases: TGTGCCAGCAGCTTAGCCCATCCCTCCTACGAGCAGTACTTC.

This clone was detected a few times. The rearrangement uses TRBV9 and TRBJ1-3; TRBD1 is a possible D gene (6 bases). CDR1 is SGDLS and CDR2 is YYNGEE in the germline V gene. The ends were cut back, 3 bases at V and 4 bases at J, with 11 bases in the middle. The CDR3 runs to 14 residues. CDR3 loop: CASSAGDPGNTIYF. CDR3 sequence (DNA): TGTGCCAGCAGCGCAGGGGATCCCGGAAACACCATATATTTT.

Only a few counts were recorded for this clone. The genes are TRBV4-1 and TRBJ2-4, with TRBD1 as a possible D gene (7 bases). The CDR3 runs 20 residues. Germline lookup yields CDR1 MGHRA and CDR2 YSYEKL. V shed 3 bases and J shed 0 bases, with 24 bases lying between them. CDR3 in DNA: TGCGCCAGCAGCCACTCAGGGGGGCCCACATTGGGGATAGCCAAAAACATTCAGTACTTC. Residues: CASSHSGGPTLGIAKNIQYF.

The chain uses TRBV9 and TRBJ1-3; D remains unclear. V lost 0 bases, J lost 4 bases, and 20 bases lay in between. Germline V gene sequence: CDR1 SGDLS, CDR2 YYNGEE. The CDR3 extends over 18 amino acids. CDR3 loop: CASSVEVGSFGTGNTIYF. As DNA, the CDR3 is TGTGCCAGCAGCGTAGAAGTCGGGAGCTTCGGTACCGGAAACACCATATATTTT.